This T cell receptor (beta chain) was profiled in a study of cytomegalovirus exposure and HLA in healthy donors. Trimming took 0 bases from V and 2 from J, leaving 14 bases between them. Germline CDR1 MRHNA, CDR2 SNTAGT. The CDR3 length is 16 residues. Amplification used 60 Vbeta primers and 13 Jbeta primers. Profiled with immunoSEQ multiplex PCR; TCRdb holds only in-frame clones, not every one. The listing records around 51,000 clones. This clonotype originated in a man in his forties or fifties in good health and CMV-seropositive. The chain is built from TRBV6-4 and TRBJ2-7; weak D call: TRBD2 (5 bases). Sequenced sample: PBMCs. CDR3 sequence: CASSDSGRGIPYEQYF. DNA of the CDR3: TGTGCCAGCAGTGACTCTGGACGGGGAATTCCCTACGAGCAGTACTTC.